What follows are 21 T cell receptor beta chains derived from one specimen sequenced in a study of shared clonotypes between healthy human individuals. TCRdb's table, derived via immunoSEQ multiplex PCR, lists solely in-frame clones and lacks some. The table has about 1.1 million clones, roughly 77% seen once. The sequenced sample was memory CD4+ T cells from PBMCs. Subset given: CD45RA-negative fraction. The receptor source for this set is a young man in good health. Some clones in this sample may be carry-over from other donors' samples.

The chain recombines TRBV7-9 with TRBJ1-1, with 10 bases that match TRBD1. The junction had 7 bases not matched to a gene; V was cut back by 6 bases and J by 0 bases. This CDR3 has 16 amino acids. Looked up from germline, CDR1 is SEHNR and CDR2 is FQNEAQ (reference sequence). In DNA, the CDR3 is TGTGCCAGCAGGTGGGACAGGGGCTTCATGAACACTGAAGCTTTCTTT. It encodes CASRWDRGFMNTEAFF.

The chain is built from TRBV5-1 and TRBJ2-2; the D gene is possibly TRBD2 (6 bases). The CDR3 runs to 15 residues. Germline CDR1 is SGHRS and CDR2 is YFSETQ. V lost 2 bases and J lost 6, with 14 bases in between. The CDR3 here is CASSFAGPGPGELFF. The CDR3 region has the DNA TGCGCCAGCAGCTTTGCGGGGCCCGGGCCCGGGGAGCTGTTTTTT.

In this sample, this clone turned up a few times. Other DNA variants within this sample encode the same CDR3. The chain carries TRBV28 and TRBJ2-5, with a weak D call TRBD1 (6 bases). V was shortened by 3 bases and J by 2 bases, with 10 bases between the two germline ends. Germline lookup yields CDR1 MDHEN and CDR2 SYDVKM. The CDR3 spans 14 residues. The CDR3 DNA reads as TGTGCCAGCAGTTTTGGAGGACAGCAAGAGACCCAGTACTTC. Translation gives CASSFGGQQETQYF.

V and J are TRBV29-1 and TRBJ2-5, with D perhaps assigned TRBD1 or TRBD2 (5 bases each). Deletions cut 0 bases from V and 4 bases from J, with 12 bases between. This CDR3 has 14 residues. From germline, CDR1 is SQVTM and CDR2 ANQGSEA. The CDR3 DNA follows: TGCAGCGTTGAAGATATAAAGAGGGGAGAGACCCAGTACTTC. It translates to CSVEDIKRGETQYF.

Regarding this clone: A much larger clone lies one base from this, so it may be a read error. The same CDR3 is also encoded by other DNA sequences in this sample. The chain joins TRBV9 to TRBJ1-4; 8 bases match TRBD1. The CDR3 runs to 13 residues. V gave up 4 bases and J gave up 8 bases; unmatched junction bases: 4. CDR1 and CDR2 (germline): SGDLS, YYNGEE. CDR3 residues: CASSQGAGEKLFF. The CDR3 coding sequence is TGTGCCAGCAGCCAGGGGGCTGGAGAAAAACTGTTTTTT.

This clone has more than one count but fewer than ten. This chain connects TRBV29-1 to TRBJ2-5; 10 nucleotides align to TRBD1. The CDR3 has 13 amino acids. V lost 7 bases and J lost 5; bases outside the gene matches: 7. Germline V gene data show CDR1 as SQVTM and CDR2 as ANQGSEA. Here the CDR3 DNA reads TGCAGCGCTTCTGGGACAGGGGCGGAGACCCAGTACTTC. Translation gives CSASGTGAETQYF.

V gene TRBV28 combines with J gene TRBJ1-1; 9 bases agree with TRBD1. Germline V gives CDR1 MDHEN, CDR2 SYDVKM. The J segment lost 0 bases and the V segment lost 11 bases, leaving 10 bases of the junction unmatched. There are 15 residues in the CDR3. In nucleotides, the CDR3 is TGTGCCGGTAGACAGGGGGATGCCCTGAACACTGAAGCTTTCTTT. Its translation is CAGRQGDALNTEAFF.

This sequence joins TRBV2 and TRBJ2-1; D is uncertain. The germline V and J ends were trimmed by 1 base and 5 bases, with 9 bases remaining between them. Germline CDR1 is SNHLY and CDR2 is FYNNEI. This CDR3 comprises 14 residues. CDR3 in DNA: TGTGCCAGCAGTGAAGTCGCCCACGACAATGAGCAGTTCTTC. As protein: CASSEVAHDNEQFF.

The CDR3 bases are TGTGCCAGCAGCGTAGTGGGTAGCCCACAAGAGACCCAGTACTTC. Its protein is CASSVVGSPQETQYF. The rearrangement uses TRBV9 and TRBJ2-5, with D unresolved. The CDR3 contains 15 residues. Trimming stripped 0 bases from V and 2 bases from J, with 11 bases between. Germline V lookup: CDR1 SGDLS, CDR2 YYNGEE. The complete variable domain, with remaining parts taken from reference TRBV9 and TRBJ2-5, reads DSGVTQTPKHLITATGQRVTLRCSPRSGDLSVYWYQQSLDQGLQFLIQYYNGEERAKGNILERFSAQQFPDLHSELNLSSLELGDSALYFCASSVVGSPQETQYFGPGTRLLVL.

The chain uses TRBV27 and TRBJ2-3; tentatively, D is TRBD2 (6 bases). V was pared by 5 bases and J by 5 bases, with 35 bases between. In germline, CDR1 is MNHEY, CDR2 SMNVEV (reference sequence). This CDR3 region has 21 residues. The CDR3 reads CASSPPRRRDRGLVGIDTQYF. CDR3 bases: TGTGCCAGCAGTCCCCCTAGGCGGAGGGACCGAGGGCTAGTTGGGATAGATACGCAGTATTTT.

The V and J genes are TRBV5-1 and TRBJ2-1, with 9 bases lining up with TRBD2. This CDR3 spans 17 amino acids. Per the germline V gene, CDR1 is SGHRS and CDR2 is YFSETQ. The V gene end was trimmed by 6 bases and the J gene end by 7 bases; junction bases not matched to a gene: 17. This chain's CDR3 is CASTLRGSSGNRNEQFF. CDR3 in DNA: TGCGCCAGCACACTCCGGGGATCTAGCGGGAACAGGAATGAGCAGTTCTTC.

This clone was detected a few times. The rearrangement joins TRBV19 to TRBJ2-5; maybe TRBD2 (5 bases). There are 13 residues in the CDR3. The germline V gene encodes CDR1 LNHDA and CDR2 SQIVND (reference sequence). The V gene lost 3 bases and the J gene lost 5 bases, with 10 bases spanning the gap. The CDR3 DNA sequence: TGTGCCAGTAGTATCGGGGATTCGGAGACCCAGTACTTC. Encoded protein: CASSIGDSETQYF.

V gene TRBV29-1 combines with J gene TRBJ1-2; D is perhaps TRBD1 (5 bases). CDR3 length equals 11 residues. Germline assignment: CDR1 SQVTM and CDR2 ANQGSEA. V was clipped by 4 bases and J by 4 bases, with 7 bases between them. The CDR3 protein is CSVAQGYGYTF. The DNA of the CDR3 is TGCAGCGTTGCCCAGGGCTATGGCTACACCTTC. Filled out from reference TRBV29-1 and TRBJ1-2, the complete variable domain reads SAVISQKPSRDICQRGTSLTIQCQVDSQVTMMFWYRQQPGQSLTLIATANQGSEATYESGFVIDKFPISRPNLTFSTLTVSNMSPEDSSIYLCSVAQGYGYTFGSGTRLTVV.

CDR3: CASSFGGEKLFF. DNA for the CDR3: TGTGCCAGCAGCTTCGGTGGAGAAAAACTGTTTTTT. The V call is TRBV5-6, the J call TRBJ1-4; D gene ambiguous. Germline values: CDR1 SGHDT, CDR2 YYEEEE. The CDR3 extends over 12 amino acids. Trimming pared 2 bases from V and 8 bases from J, leaving 7 bases between. The entire variable domain, with the rest obtained from reference TRBV5-6 and TRBJ1-4, is as follows: DAGVTQSPTHLIKTRGQQVTLRCSPKSGHDTVSWYQQALGQGPQFIFQYYEEEERQRGNFPDRFSGHQFPNYSSELNVNALLLGDSALYLCASSFGGEKLFFGSGTQLSVL.

The chain joins TRBV5-1 to TRBJ2-3; D remains unclear. The CDR3 has 13 amino acids. Germline CDR1 is SGHRS and CDR2 is YFSETQ. The V end was cut by 4 bases, the J end by 2 bases, with 8 bases between. The CDR3: CASSEDPTDTQYF. The CDR3 coding sequence is TGCGCCAGCAGCGAGGACCCCACAGATACGCAGTATTTT.

The rearrangement joins TRBV5-6 to TRBJ2-7; 11 bases align to TRBD2. The length of the CDR3 is 15 residues. CDR1 and CDR2 from the germline V gene are SGHDT and YYEEEE. J was trimmed by 0 bases and V by 5 bases; bases with no gene match: 4. CDR3 DNA sequence: TGTGCCAGCAGATCCACTAGCGGGAGCTCCTACGAGCAGTACTTC. Amino acid sequence: CASRSTSGSSYEQYF.

The chain links TRBV5-6 to TRBJ2-5; 12 nucleotides line up with TRBD2. CDR1 and CDR2 (germline): SGHDT, YYEEEE. The J segment lost 5 bases and the V segment lost 3 bases, leaving 5 bases of the junction unmatched. This CDR3 spans 15 amino acids. In DNA form, the CDR3 reads TGTGCCAGCAGCTCGCGACTAGCGGGAGACGAGACCCAGTACTTC. Translating gives CASSSRLAGDETQYF. Supplemented by reference TRBV5-6 and TRBJ2-5, the full variable domain reads DAGVTQSPTHLIKTRGQQVTLRCSPKSGHDTVSWYQQALGQGPQFIFQYYEEEERQRGNFPDRFSGHQFPNYSSELNVNALLLGDSALYLCASSSRLAGDETQYFGPGTRLLVL.

The chain couples TRBV28 to TRBJ1-3, with TRBD1 matching 7 bases. The CDR3 contains 17 residues. Germline assignment: CDR1 MDHEN and CDR2 SYDVKM. V lost 7 bases to trimming and J lost 1 base; unmatched junction nucleotides: 13. Here the CDR3 DNA reads TGTGCCAGCACCAGCGTCCCGGGACAGCTGTCTGGAAACACCATATATTTT. This sequence encodes CASTSVPGQLSGNTIYF.

The chain links TRBV7-8 to TRBJ2-1; 8 nucleotides line up with TRBD2. The CDR3 has 15 amino acids. The germline gives CDR1 SGHVS, CDR2 FQNEAQ. V shed 4 bases, J shed 6 bases, and the junction held 8 bases outside the gene matches. The CDR3 spells CASSSGLVHGNEQFF. In DNA, the CDR3 is TGTGCCAGCAGCTCGGGACTAGTTCATGGCAATGAGCAGTTCTTC.

The J gene is TRBJ2-7, the V gene TRBV7-2, with TRBD2 matching over 7 bases. The CDR3 sequence is 15 residues long. Germline assignment: CDR1 SGHTA and CDR2 FQGNSA. Unmatched junction bases numbered 11, after V lost 6 bases and J lost 3 bases. CDR3 protein: CASSIKAGYSYEQYF. CDR3 in DNA: TGTGCCAGCAGTATAAAAGCGGGGTACAGCTACGAGCAGTACTTC.

The chain employs TRBV2 and TRBJ2-1; D gene unclear. Germline V gives CDR1 SNHLY, CDR2 FYNNEI. This CDR3 comprises 11 residues. Trimming took 4 bases from V and 12 from J, leaving 10 bases between them. CDR3 nucleotides: TGTGCCAGCAGTGTCGGTGTCAGGCAGTTCTTC. It encodes CASSVGVRQFF.